This T cell receptor beta chain was found in a study of regulatory T cells in long-lasting Graves disease. Time point described: newly diagnosed GD, antithyroid drugs for less than 3 months. Extracted PBMC RNA gave rise to the TCR library. Whole-study findings and limits: Persistent disease preferred TRBV28, TRBJ1-2 and TRBJ2-5. Persistent Graves' patients showed less TCR diversity than newly diagnosed ones.

Arm-PCR of CDR3 regions with iRepertoire HTBI primers generated TCR beta libraries. From the multiplex PCR reads, TCRdb called clonotypes with MiXCR, one entry per CDR3 protein. The sample records approximately 480,000 distinct CDR3 sequences, 15% to 20% being singletons. In germline, CDR1 is SEHNR, CDR2 FQNEAQ (reference sequence). CDR3 length equals 13 residues. V lost 1 base and J 5 bases, leaving 8 bases between the germline ends. This clonotype has a single count. What it recognizes is unknown. A further study also used this sample, focusing on T cells in Graves' hyperthyroidism and ophthalmopathy. That report adds: First-round RT-PCR targeting the TCR CDR3 was performed with the HTBI primer set. The model made its ophthalmopathy prediction, and onset followed a median approximately 6.5 months later.

Here the sequenced sample was peripheral blood mononuclear cells (PBMCs), taken at new diagnosis, from a patient treated with antithyroid drugs. The sequence came from a man aged 35-49 years with Graves disease. The chain combines TRBV7-9 with TRBJ1-1, with D uncertain. CDR3 amino acids: CASSLGLRTEAFF. The CDR3 DNA reads TGTGCCAGCAGCTTAGGTCTGAGGACTGAAGCTTTCTTT.